This TCR beta chain was sequenced for a study of cytomegalovirus exposure and HLA in healthy donors. Findings of the study overall: Most sequenced TCRs were rare (though some public TCRs occurred in many donors).

This clone was seen a single time. Its specificity is unknown. Use of 60 Vbeta and 13 Jbeta primers characterized the PCR. Repertoires were generated with immunoSEQ multiplex PCR, while TCRdb's copy carries only in-frame clones and drops some. Found here are 35,000 to 50,000 clones, roughly three quarters of them singletons; the top ten hold 3% to 4.5%. Germline CDR1 and CDR2: MDHEN and SYDVKM. The CDR3 sequence is 13 residues long. The V end was cut by 6 bases, the J end by 10 bases, with 16 bases between. V is TRBV28 and J is TRBJ2-1; D is unclear. This clonotype was sampled from a man aged 35 to 55 in good health and CMV-seronegative. The sample was PBMCs. CDR3 in amino acids: CASRSGSGREQFF. In DNA, the CDR3 is TGTGCCAGCAGAAGTGGCTCAGGCAGGGAGCAGTTCTTC. Complete variable domain (other parts from reference TRBV28 and TRBJ2-1): DVKVTQSSRYLVKRTGEKVFLECVQDMDHENMFWYRQDPGLGLRLIYFSYDVKMKEKGDIPEGYSVSREKKERFSLILESASTNQTSMYLCASRSGSGREQFFGPGTRLTVL.